A single sample is the source of the 18 T cell receptor beta chains below, sequenced in a study of T cell responses to AZD1222 COVID-19 vaccine. Sequenced by immunoSEQ multiplex PCR; TCRdb stores in-frame clones only, minus some. The table shows about 150,000 clones, with roughly 90% occurring only once. This material consisted of peripheral blood, taken on day 0 of AZD1222 vaccination. The receptors come from an adult in good health.

J is TRBJ2-1 and V is TRBV19; 7 bases are a match to TRBD1. CDR3 size: 15 residues. Germline values: CDR1 LNHDA, CDR2 SQIVND (reference sequence). J was trimmed by 6 bases and V by 6 bases; bases with no gene match: 11. DNA for the CDR3: TGTGCCAGTAGAAGGGGGCGGATAGCTACCAATGAGCAGTTCTTC. Protein sequence: CASRRGRIATNEQFF.

The rearrangement links TRBV5-4 to TRBJ2-4; TRBD1 matches at 9 bases. Trimming removed 5 bases from V and 1 base from J; junction bases left unmatched: 7. CDR1 SGHNT and CDR2 YYREEE come from the germline V gene (reference sequence). The CDR3 has 16 residues. CDR3 bases: TGTGCCAGCAGTTCCACCGGGACAGGGGCCAAAAACATTCAGTACTTC. It yields the protein CASSSTGTGAKNIQYF.

J is TRBJ2-7 and V is TRBV6-5, with a possible D match to TRBD2 (6 bases). The length of the CDR3 is 14 residues. The germline CDR1 and CDR2 sequences are MNHEY and SVGAGI. V was trimmed by 8 bases and J by 2 bases, leaving 16 bases between them. CDR3 in amino acids: CASRRAAAAYEQYF. The CDR3 DNA reads as TGTGCCAGCCGGAGGGCGGCGGCGGCCTACGAGCAGTACTTC.

In regard to this clone: The same CDR3 arises from other DNA sequences in this sample as well. The genes are TRBV6-2 or TRBV6-3 and TRBJ1-1; D call uncertain. CDR3 length: 14 residues. The germline V gene encodes CDR1 MNHEY and CDR2 SVGEGT. V was cut by 0 bases and J by 2 bases, with 7 bases left in between. CDR3 nucleotide sequence: TGTGCCAGCAGTTACTCCCGGGTAAACACTGAAGCTTTCTTT. Translation: CASSYSRVNTEAFF.

V and J are TRBV2 and TRBJ2-5, with D possibly TRBD2 on 6 matching bases. V was cut by 3 bases and J by 3 bases, with 14 bases left in between. CDR3 size: 15 residues. CDR1 and CDR2 from the germline V gene are SNHLY and FYNNEI. The CDR3: CASSERSLAKETQYF. The CDR3 coding sequence is TGTGCCAGCAGTGAGAGGTCCCTAGCGAAAGAGACCCAGTACTTC.

This clone was recorded only once. The rearrangement joins TRBV3-1 (or the pseudogene TRBV3-2) to TRBJ2-7; D is possibly TRBD2 (5 bases). The V and J ends lost 0 bases and 3 bases respectively, with 9 bases between them. The germline V gene encodes CDR1 LGHDT and CDR2 YNNKEL (reference sequence). The CDR3 consists of 14 residues. CDR3 in amino acids: CASSQEAVYYEQYF. CDR3 sequence (DNA): TGTGCCAGCAGCCAAGAAGCGGTATACTACGAGCAGTACTTC.

The chain has TRBV7-9 and TRBJ1-3, with a tentative D call TRBD1 (5 bases). Trimming left V 6 bases short and J 0 bases short, with 9 bases between. CDR3 size: 14 residues. Per the germline V gene, CDR1 is SEHNR and CDR2 is FQNEAQ (reference sequence). The CDR3 coding sequence is TGTGCCAGCAGGACCCAGGGCTCTGGAAACACCATATATTTT. Its protein is CASRTQGSGNTIYF.

The V gene is TRBV4-2, the J gene TRBJ1-5; possible D gene TRBD1, 6 bases. The CDR3 contains 20 residues. V lost 3 bases and J lost 3, with 27 bases in between. Germline V CDR1 and CDR2: LGHNA, YNFKEQ. CDR3 residues: CASSQARTGHNQSPNQPQHF. DNA of the CDR3: TGTGCCAGCAGCCAGGCACGAACGGGACACAACCAATCCCCCAATCAGCCCCAGCATTTT.

A single count supports this clone. This sequence joins TRBV11-3 and TRBJ1-1; D is unresolved. CDR1 and CDR2 (germline): SGHNT, YENEEA. The CDR3 length is 15 residues. With 1 base removed from V and 1 base from J, the gap between germline ends came to 10 bases. As DNA, the CDR3 is TGTGCCAGCAGCTTAGGAGTCGGCTGGAACACTGAAGCTTTCTTT. It specifies CASSLGVGWNTEAFF.

The chain carries TRBV28 and TRBJ1-5, with D tentatively TRBD1 (5 bases). This CDR3 contains 13 residues. The germline CDR1 and CDR2 sequences are MDHEN and SYDVKM. Between the trimmed V and J ends, which lost 4 bases and 7 bases, there was a span of 11 bases. The CDR3 DNA reads TGTGCCAGCAGTTCGCAGGGTGGGCAGCCCCAGCATTTT. As protein: CASSSQGGQPQHF.

This rearrangement joins TRBV7-9 to TRBJ2-2; D gene uncertain. This CDR3 is 17 amino acids long. V was trimmed by 0 bases and J by 5 bases, leaving 16 bases between them. The germline V gene encodes CDR1 SEHNR and CDR2 FQNEAQ (reference sequence). The CDR3 protein is CASSLASGSGRTGELFF. DNA for the CDR3: TGTGCCAGCAGCTTAGCTAGTGGGTCAGGCCGGACCGGGGAGCTGTTTTTT.

CDR3 sequence (DNA): TGCGCCAGCAGCCTGGATCGGCTAGCGGGAGGGATAGGGGAGACCCAGTACTTC. Protein product: CASSLDRLAGGIGETQYF. V is TRBV5-1 and J is TRBJ2-5, with TRBD2 matching over 12 bases. The germline V gene encodes CDR1 SGHRS and CDR2 YFSETQ. With V trimmed by 4 bases and J by 5 bases, 15 bases remained unmatched. This CDR3 contains 18 residues. The entire variable domain, with the rest obtained from reference TRBV5-1 and TRBJ2-5, is as follows: KAGVTQTPRYLIKTRGQQVTLSCSPISGHRSVSWYQQTPGQGLQFLFEYFSETQRNKGNFPGRFSGRQFSNSRSEMNVSTLELGDSALYLCASSLDRLAGGIGETQYFGPGTRLLVL.

The chain has TRBV4-3 and TRBJ1-4; D is perhaps TRBD1 (5 bases). This CDR3 comprises 17 residues. Trimming left V 3 bases short and J 4 bases short, with 18 bases between. CDR1 and CDR2 from the germline V gene are LGHNA and YSLEER. CDR3 nucleotides: TGCGCCAGCAGCCATTATGGGAGACAGCCTTATAATGAAAAACTGTTTTTT. Protein: CASSHYGRQPYNEKLFF.

CDR3 amino acids: CASSRADRVNQPQHF. The CDR3 region has the DNA TGTGCCAGTAGTCGGGCGGACAGGGTCAATCAGCCCCAGCATTTT. This chain uses TRBV19 with TRBJ1-5; the match to TRBD1 covers 8 bases. Germline V gene lookup returns CDR1 LNHDA and CDR2 SQIVND (reference sequence). The CDR3 sequence is 15 residues long. The V gene end was trimmed by 5 bases and the J gene end by 3 bases; junction bases not matched to a gene: 6.

The V gene is TRBV4-3, the J gene TRBJ1-6; 8 nucleotides align to TRBD1. The germline CDR1 and CDR2 sequences are LGHNA and YSLEER. The CDR3 is made up of 16 amino acids. Trimming cost V 0 bases and J 6 bases; bases outside gene matches: 4. The DNA of the CDR3 is TGCGCCAGCAGCCAAGAAACAGGGGGGCGTAATTCACCCCTCCACTTT. It specifies CASSQETGGRNSPLHF.

The chain combines TRBV18 with TRBJ2-2, with TRBD2 matching 9 bases. The CDR3 has 17 amino acids. V shed 0 bases, J shed 0 bases, and the junction held 2 bases outside the gene matches. Germline V gene sequence: CDR1 KGHSH, CDR2 LQKENI. The CDR3 region has the DNA TGTGCCAGCTCACCACCAAGCGGGGGGACGAACACCGGGGAGCTGTTTTTT. This codes for CASSPPSGGTNTGELFF.

The chain is built from TRBV7-2 and TRBJ1-2; D gene unclear. The CDR3 has 14 amino acids. Germline V lookup: CDR1 SGHTA, CDR2 FQGNSA. V was cut by 5 bases and J by 5 bases, with 15 bases left in between. The CDR3 protein is CASSPDGRRYGYTF. CDR3 bases: TGTGCCAGCAGCCCCGACGGACGGCGATATGGCTACACCTTC.

The chain combines TRBV27 with TRBJ1-1; tentative D call: TRBD1 (6 bases). The length of the CDR3 is 14 residues. V was shortened by 3 bases and J by 1 base, with 9 bases between the two germline ends. Germline V gives CDR1 MNHEY, CDR2 SMNVEV (reference sequence). CDR3 in DNA: TGTGCCAGCAGTTTTTGGGGGGCGAACACTGAAGCTTTCTTT. This translates into CASSFWGANTEAFF.